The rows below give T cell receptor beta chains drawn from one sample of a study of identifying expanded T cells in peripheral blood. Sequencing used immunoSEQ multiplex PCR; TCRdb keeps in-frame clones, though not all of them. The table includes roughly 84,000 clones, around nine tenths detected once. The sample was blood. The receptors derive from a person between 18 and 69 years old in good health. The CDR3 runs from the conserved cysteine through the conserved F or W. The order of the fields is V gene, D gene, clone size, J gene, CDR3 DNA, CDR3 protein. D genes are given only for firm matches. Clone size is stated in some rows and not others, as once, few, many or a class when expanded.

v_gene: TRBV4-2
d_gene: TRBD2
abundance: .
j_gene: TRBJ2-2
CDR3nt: TGTGCCAGCAGCCAATTCGGACTAGCGGGGGGAACGAACACCGGGGAGCTGTTTTTT
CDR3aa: CASSQFGLAGGTNTGELFF

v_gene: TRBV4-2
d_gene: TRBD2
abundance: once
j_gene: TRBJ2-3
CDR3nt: TGTGCCAGCAGCCAAATCATTGGTTCTAGCGGATTCACAGATACGCAGTATTTT
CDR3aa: CASSQIIGSSGFTDTQYF

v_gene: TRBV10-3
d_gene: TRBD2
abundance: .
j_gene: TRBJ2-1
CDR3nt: TGTGCCATCAGAATAGCGGGAACCCCCAATGAGCAGTTCTTC
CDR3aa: CAIRIAGTPNEQFF

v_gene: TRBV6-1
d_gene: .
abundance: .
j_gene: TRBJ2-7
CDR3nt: TGTGCCAGCAGTGAAGCGAGAGGGAATACCTACGAGCAGTACTTC
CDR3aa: CASSEARGNTYEQYF

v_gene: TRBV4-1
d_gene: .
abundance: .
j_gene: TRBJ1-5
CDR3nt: TGCGCCAGCAGACCCAACGTAACAGGGTTAGTTCAGCCCCAGCATTTT
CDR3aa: CASRPNVTGLVQPQHF

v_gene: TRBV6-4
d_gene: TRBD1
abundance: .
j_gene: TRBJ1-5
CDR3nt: TGTGCCAGCAGTGGGACAGGGGATCAGCCCCAGCATTTT
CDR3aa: CASSGTGDQPQHF

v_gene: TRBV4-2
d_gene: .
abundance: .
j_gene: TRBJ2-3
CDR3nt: TGTGCCAGCAGCCCTCGGCTTGCCACAGATACGCAGTATTTT
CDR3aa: CASSPRLATDTQYF

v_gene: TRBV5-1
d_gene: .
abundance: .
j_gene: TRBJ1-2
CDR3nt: TGCGCCAGCAGCTTGGCTCCAGGTGCCGCAGGCGGCTACACCTTC
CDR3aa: CASSLAPGAAGGYTF

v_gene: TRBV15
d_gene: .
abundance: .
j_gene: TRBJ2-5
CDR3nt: TGTGCCACCAGCAGAGACACTAGTCAAGAGACCCAGTACTTC
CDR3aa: CATSRDTSQETQYF

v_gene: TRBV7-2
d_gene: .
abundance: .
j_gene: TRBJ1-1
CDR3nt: TGTGCCAGCAGCTCCCAACAGGTCAGGGACGGTGAAGCTTTCTTT
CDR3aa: CASSSQQVRDGEAFF

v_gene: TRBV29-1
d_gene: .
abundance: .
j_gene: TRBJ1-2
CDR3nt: TGCAGCGTTGACGGGAGAGGCTACACCTTC
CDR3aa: CSVDGRGYTF

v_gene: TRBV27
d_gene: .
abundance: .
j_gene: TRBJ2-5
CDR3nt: TGTGCCAGCAGATCGGGCGCGGCCAAAGAGACCCAGTACTTC
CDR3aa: CASRSGAAKETQYF

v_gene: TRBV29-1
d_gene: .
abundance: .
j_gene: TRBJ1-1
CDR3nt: TGCAGCGCCGTGGGCGGATTCAGCCCAGAAGCTTTCTTT
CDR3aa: CSAVGGFSPEAFF

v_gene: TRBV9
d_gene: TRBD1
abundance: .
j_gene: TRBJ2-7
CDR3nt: TGTGCCAGCAGCCTCCGGGACAGGGAATACGAGCAGTACTTC
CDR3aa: CASSLRDREYEQYF